This is a list of T cell receptor beta chains from one sample in a study of blood T cells in healthy people across ages. A single record per CDR3 protein comes from TCRdb applying MiXCR to the 5' RACE reads. The sample contains approximately 800,000 distinct CDR3 sequences, 60% to 80% of which appear only once. The source material was blood. All receptors derive from a man younger than 40 in good health. The CDR3 runs from the conserved cysteine through the conserved F or W. D genes are given only for firm matches. Size values are once, few and many counts, or a class for expanded clones, and some rows have none.

d_gene: -
j_gene: TRBJ2-1
len: 13
v_gene: TRBV25-1
abundance: -
CDR3aa: CASSVGDYNEQFF
CDR3nt: TGTGCCAGCAGTGTGGGGGATTACAATGAGCAGTTCTTC

d_gene: TRBD2
j_gene: TRBJ2-3
len: 16
v_gene: TRBV6-5
abundance: -
CDR3aa: CASSYSLAGATDTQYF
CDR3nt: TGTGCCAGCAGTTACTCTCTAGCGGGGGCTACAGATACGCAGTATTTT

d_gene: -
j_gene: TRBJ2-7
len: 12
v_gene: TRBV5-1
abundance: -
CDR3aa: CASSKGHDEQYF
CDR3nt: TGCGCCAGCAGCAAGGGGCACGACGAGCAGTACTTC

d_gene: -
j_gene: TRBJ2-1
len: 21
v_gene: TRBV27
abundance: -
CDR3aa: CASSLYLSDKPDNPEYNEQFF
CDR3nt: TGTGCCAGCAGTTTATACCTCTCGGACAAGCCAGATAACCCTGAATACAATGAGCAGTTCTTC

d_gene: -
j_gene: TRBJ2-5
len: 13
v_gene: TRBV30
abundance: -
CDR3aa: CAWRTGWQETQYF
CDR3nt: TGTGCCTGGAGAACAGGGTGGCAAGAGACCCAGTACTTC

d_gene: -
j_gene: TRBJ1-2
len: 13
v_gene: TRBV7-2
abundance: few
CDR3aa: CASDLGGHYGYTF
CDR3nt: TGTGCCAGCGATCTGGGGGGGCACTATGGCTACACCTTC

d_gene: -
j_gene: TRBJ1-5
len: 17
v_gene: TRBV12-3/TRBV12-4
abundance: -
CDR3aa: CASTNSSWGPLNQPQHF
CDR3nt: TGTGCCAGCACCAACTCGAGTTGGGGACCGTTGAATCAGCCCCAGCATTTT

d_gene: TRBD1
j_gene: TRBJ1-2
len: 16
v_gene: TRBV4-3
abundance: -
CDR3aa: CASSHGQGAPNYGYTF
CDR3nt: TGCGCCAGCAGCCACGGACAGGGGGCGCCGAACTATGGCTACACCTTC

d_gene: TRBD1
j_gene: TRBJ1-4
len: 16
v_gene: TRBV5-6
abundance: -
CDR3aa: CASSSINGQEFEKLFF
CDR3nt: TGTGCCAGCAGCTCCATTAATGGACAGGAATTTGAAAAACTGTTTTTT

d_gene: -
j_gene: TRBJ2-5
len: 14
v_gene: TRBV9
abundance: -
CDR3aa: CASSVAGSIETQYF
CDR3nt: TGTGCCAGCAGCGTAGCGGGTAGCATAGAGACCCAGTACTTC

d_gene: TRBD2
j_gene: TRBJ2-7
len: 15
v_gene: TRBV7-2
abundance: few
CDR3aa: CASKAGGSSYNEQYF
CDR3nt: TGTGCCAGCAAGGCGGGGGGGAGCTCCTACAATGAGCAGTACTTC

d_gene: -
j_gene: TRBJ2-7
len: 14
v_gene: TRBV5-1
abundance: few
CDR3aa: CASSLTTGTYEQYF
CDR3nt: TGCGCCAGCAGCCTTACGACAGGCACCTACGAGCAGTACTTC

d_gene: TRBD2
j_gene: TRBJ2-1
len: 16
v_gene: TRBV4-3
abundance: -
CDR3aa: CASSQDAPSGRNEQFF
CDR3nt: TGCGCCAGCAGCCAAGATGCGCCTAGCGGGCGTAATGAGCAGTTCTTC

d_gene: -
j_gene: TRBJ1-6
len: 18
v_gene: TRBV20-1
abundance: -
CDR3aa: CSARGLGAGRSYNSPLHF
CDR3nt: TGCAGTGCTAGAGGCTTAGGGGCAGGGAGGTCCTATAATTCACCCCTCCACTTT

d_gene: -
j_gene: TRBJ2-7
len: 13
v_gene: TRBV29-1
abundance: -
CDR3aa: CSVGRGTSYEQYF
CDR3nt: TGCAGCGTTGGGAGGGGGACCTCCTACGAGCAGTACTTC

d_gene: -
j_gene: TRBJ2-3
len: 14
v_gene: TRBV6-6
abundance: -
CDR3aa: CASSSPEGGHTQYF
CDR3nt: TGTGCCAGCAGTTCCCCTGAAGGGGGTCATACGCAGTATTTT

d_gene: -
j_gene: TRBJ1-2
len: 13
v_gene: TRBV20-1
abundance: few
CDR3aa: CSASLAQGNGYTF
CDR3nt: TGCAGTGCTAGCCTCGCCCAGGGGAACGGCTACACCTTC

d_gene: -
j_gene: TRBJ1-1
len: 14
v_gene: TRBV7-9
abundance: -
CDR3aa: CASSLVGVNTEAFF
CDR3nt: TGTGCCAGCAGCTTGGTGGGGGTGAACACTGAAGCTTTCTTT

d_gene: -
j_gene: TRBJ2-7
len: 15
v_gene: TRBV5-1
abundance: -
CDR3aa: CASSWNRVRSDEQYF
CDR3nt: TGCGCCAGCAGCTGGAACAGGGTGAGGTCGGACGAGCAGTACTTC

d_gene: -
j_gene: TRBJ1-2
len: 14
v_gene: TRBV25-1
abundance: -
CDR3aa: CASSDRTDLYGYTF
CDR3nt: TGTGCCAGCAGTGATAGGACAGACCTTTATGGCTACACCTTC

d_gene: -
j_gene: TRBJ2-5
len: 15
v_gene: TRBV10-2
abundance: once
CDR3aa: CASSDGGAVQETQYF
CDR3nt: TGCGCCAGCAGTGATGGGGGGGCGGTCCAAGAGACCCAGTACTTC

d_gene: -
j_gene: TRBJ1-4
len: 15
v_gene: TRBV10-3
abundance: -
CDR3aa: CAISEGLTTNEKLFF
CDR3nt: TGTGCCATCAGTGAAGGGCTCACAACTAATGAAAAACTGTTTTTT

d_gene: TRBD1
j_gene: TRBJ1-5
len: 13
v_gene: TRBV30
abundance: -
CDR3aa: CAWQTGLDQPQHF
CDR3nt: TGTGCCTGGCAGACAGGGCTAGATCAGCCCCAGCATTTT

d_gene: -
j_gene: TRBJ2-3
len: 14
v_gene: TRBV2
abundance: -
CDR3aa: CASSEVRKADTQYF
CDR3nt: TGTGCCAGCAGTGAAGTGCGGAAAGCAGATACGCAGTATTTT

d_gene: -
j_gene: TRBJ2-2
len: 16
v_gene: TRBV15
abundance: -
CDR3aa: CATSREGWSVAGELFF
CDR3nt: TGTGCCACCAGCAGAGAGGGGTGGAGTGTGGCCGGGGAGCTGTTTTTT

d_gene: -
j_gene: TRBJ1-2
len: 13
v_gene: TRBV29-1
abundance: few
CDR3aa: CSVRTPSGYGYTF
CDR3nt: TGCAGCGTCCGGACACCCTCGGGCTATGGCTACACCTTC

d_gene: -
j_gene: TRBJ2-7
len: 13
v_gene: TRBV20-1
abundance: -
CDR3aa: CSAPIRRDNEQYF
CDR3nt: TGCAGTGCTCCCATCCGCAGGGACAACGAGCAGTACTTC

d_gene: -
j_gene: TRBJ2-7
len: 13
v_gene: TRBV7-2
abundance: -
CDR3aa: CASSLDGNNEQYF
CDR3nt: TGTGCCAGCAGCTTAGACGGGAACAATGAGCAGTACTTC

d_gene: -
j_gene: TRBJ2-5
len: 14
v_gene: TRBV9
abundance: -
CDR3aa: CASSTDMGIETQYF
CDR3nt: TGTGCCAGCAGCACCGACATGGGTATAGAGACCCAGTACTTC

d_gene: -
j_gene: TRBJ1-2
len: 17
v_gene: TRBV12-3/TRBV12-4
abundance: few
CDR3aa: CASSPDRRRTPNYGYTF
CDR3nt: TGTGCCAGCAGTCCTGACCGACGGCGGACCCCTAACTATGGCTACACCTTC

d_gene: -
j_gene: TRBJ1-2
len: 14
v_gene: TRBV7-2
abundance: few
CDR3aa: CASSLGQGIYGYTF
CDR3nt: TGTGCCAGCAGCTTAGGGCAGGGGATCTATGGCTACACCTTC

d_gene: TRBD2
j_gene: TRBJ2-1
len: 13
v_gene: TRBV29-1
abundance: few
CDR3aa: CSVTSGGVDEQFF
CDR3nt: TGCAGCGTGACTAGCGGCGGGGTTGATGAGCAGTTCTTC

d_gene: TRBD2
j_gene: TRBJ2-5
len: 15
v_gene: TRBV28
abundance: -
CDR3aa: CASSPSQAGIQTQYF
CDR3nt: TGTGCCAGCAGCCCATCTCAAGCGGGGATCCAGACCCAGTACTTC

d_gene: -
j_gene: TRBJ2-7
len: 16
v_gene: TRBV28
abundance: -
CDR3aa: CASGGLGAKKPYEQYF
CDR3nt: TGTGCCAGCGGGGGCCTTGGGGCGAAAAAACCCTACGAGCAGTACTTC

d_gene: TRBD1
j_gene: TRBJ2-7
len: 12
v_gene: TRBV6-6
abundance: -
CDR3aa: CASGQGANEQYF
CDR3nt: TGTGCCTCCGGACAGGGGGCGAACGAGCAGTACTTC

d_gene: -
j_gene: TRBJ2-3
len: 13
v_gene: TRBV7-2
abundance: many
CDR3aa: CASSLAGADTQYF
CDR3nt: TGTGCCAGCAGCTTAGCGGGGGCAGATACGCAGTATTTT

d_gene: -
j_gene: TRBJ2-6
len: 15
v_gene: TRBV4-3
abundance: -
CDR3aa: CASSRGYSGANVLTF
CDR3nt: TGCGCCAGCAGCAGAGGATACTCTGGGGCCAACGTCCTGACTTTC

d_gene: -
j_gene: TRBJ2-1
len: 16
v_gene: TRBV29-1
abundance: -
CDR3aa: CSVEDLDQRTYNEQFF
CDR3nt: TGCAGCGTTGAAGATCTAGACCAGCGGACCTACAATGAGCAGTTCTTC

d_gene: -
j_gene: TRBJ2-1
len: 15
v_gene: TRBV3-1
abundance: few
CDR3aa: CASSQPTGPKDEQFF
CDR3nt: TGTGCCAGCAGCCAACCGACAGGACCTAAGGATGAGCAGTTCTTC

d_gene: TRBD2
j_gene: TRBJ2-1
len: 14
v_gene: TRBV11-2
abundance: -
CDR3aa: CASSFALAGDEQFF
CDR3nt: TGTGCCAGCAGCTTTGCGCTAGCGGGGGATGAGCAGTTCTTC

d_gene: -
j_gene: TRBJ2-1
len: 14
v_gene: TRBV4-2
abundance: few
CDR3aa: CASSQDLVSYEQFF
CDR3nt: TGTGCCAGCAGCCAAGATCTAGTTTCATATGAGCAGTTCTTC

d_gene: TRBD2
j_gene: TRBJ2-5
len: 14
v_gene: TRBV5-1
abundance: -
CDR3aa: CASSTSGGEETQYF
CDR3nt: TGCGCCAGCAGCACTAGCGGGGGAGAAGAGACCCAGTACTTC

d_gene: TRBD1
j_gene: TRBJ1-1
len: 13
v_gene: TRBV6-2/TRBV6-3
abundance: -
CDR3aa: CAIRGQGYTEAFF
CDR3nt: TGTGCCATCCGGGGACAGGGCTACACTGAAGCTTTCTTT

d_gene: TRBD2
j_gene: TRBJ2-1
len: 16
v_gene: TRBV7-2
abundance: -
CDR3aa: CASSLAAGVSYNEQFF
CDR3nt: TGTGCCAGCAGCTTAGCGGCGGGGGTCTCCTACAATGAGCAGTTCTTC

d_gene: -
j_gene: TRBJ2-1
len: 16
v_gene: TRBV7-6
abundance: -
CDR3aa: CASSPPRGAAYNEQFF
CDR3nt: TGTGCCAGCAGCCCTCCTCGGGGGGCTGCCTACAATGAGCAGTTCTTC

d_gene: TRBD2
j_gene: TRBJ2-3
len: 14
v_gene: TRBV29-1
abundance: -
CDR3aa: CSVGSGGVTDTQYF
CDR3nt: TGCAGCGTTGGAAGCGGGGGGGTCACAGATACGCAGTATTTT

d_gene: -
j_gene: TRBJ2-3
len: 13
v_gene: TRBV4-2
abundance: once
CDR3aa: CASSQRKGDTQYF
CDR3nt: TGTGCCAGCAGCCAAAGAAAGGGAGATACGCAGTATTTT

d_gene: -
j_gene: TRBJ2-7
len: 13
v_gene: TRBV5-4
abundance: -
CDR3aa: CASSLEWQPGQYF
CDR3nt: TGTGCCAGCAGCTTGGAATGGCAACCCGGGCAGTACTTC

d_gene: -
j_gene: TRBJ2-1
len: 13
v_gene: TRBV10-3
abundance: few
CDR3aa: CAITPTPYNEQFF
CDR3nt: TGTGCCATCACCCCGACACCCTACAATGAGCAGTTCTTC

d_gene: TRBD1
j_gene: TRBJ2-3
len: 16
v_gene: TRBV7-2
abundance: -
CDR3aa: CASSPDGGQGADTQYF
CDR3nt: TGTGCCAGCAGCCCCGACGGGGGACAGGGGGCAGATACGCAGTATTTT

d_gene: TRBD2
j_gene: TRBJ2-1
len: 15
v_gene: TRBV29-1
abundance: few
CDR3aa: CSVEKGTSGGTVQFF
CDR3nt: TGCAGCGTTGAGAAGGGTACTAGCGGGGGCACGGTGCAGTTCTTC

d_gene: TRBD1
j_gene: TRBJ2-7
len: 16
v_gene: TRBV20-1
abundance: -
CDR3aa: CSARERHRDRGHEQYF
CDR3nt: TGCAGTGCTAGAGAAAGACACCGGGACAGGGGCCACGAGCAGTACTTC

d_gene: TRBD1
j_gene: TRBJ2-1
len: 15
v_gene: TRBV27
abundance: -
CDR3aa: CASSWDRGHYNEQFF
CDR3nt: TGTGCCAGCAGTTGGGACAGGGGACACTACAATGAGCAGTTCTTC

d_gene: -
j_gene: TRBJ1-2
len: 13
v_gene: TRBV5-6
abundance: -
CDR3aa: CASSVVSGYGYTF
CDR3nt: TGTGCCAGCAGCGTGGTATCAGGGTATGGCTACACCTTC